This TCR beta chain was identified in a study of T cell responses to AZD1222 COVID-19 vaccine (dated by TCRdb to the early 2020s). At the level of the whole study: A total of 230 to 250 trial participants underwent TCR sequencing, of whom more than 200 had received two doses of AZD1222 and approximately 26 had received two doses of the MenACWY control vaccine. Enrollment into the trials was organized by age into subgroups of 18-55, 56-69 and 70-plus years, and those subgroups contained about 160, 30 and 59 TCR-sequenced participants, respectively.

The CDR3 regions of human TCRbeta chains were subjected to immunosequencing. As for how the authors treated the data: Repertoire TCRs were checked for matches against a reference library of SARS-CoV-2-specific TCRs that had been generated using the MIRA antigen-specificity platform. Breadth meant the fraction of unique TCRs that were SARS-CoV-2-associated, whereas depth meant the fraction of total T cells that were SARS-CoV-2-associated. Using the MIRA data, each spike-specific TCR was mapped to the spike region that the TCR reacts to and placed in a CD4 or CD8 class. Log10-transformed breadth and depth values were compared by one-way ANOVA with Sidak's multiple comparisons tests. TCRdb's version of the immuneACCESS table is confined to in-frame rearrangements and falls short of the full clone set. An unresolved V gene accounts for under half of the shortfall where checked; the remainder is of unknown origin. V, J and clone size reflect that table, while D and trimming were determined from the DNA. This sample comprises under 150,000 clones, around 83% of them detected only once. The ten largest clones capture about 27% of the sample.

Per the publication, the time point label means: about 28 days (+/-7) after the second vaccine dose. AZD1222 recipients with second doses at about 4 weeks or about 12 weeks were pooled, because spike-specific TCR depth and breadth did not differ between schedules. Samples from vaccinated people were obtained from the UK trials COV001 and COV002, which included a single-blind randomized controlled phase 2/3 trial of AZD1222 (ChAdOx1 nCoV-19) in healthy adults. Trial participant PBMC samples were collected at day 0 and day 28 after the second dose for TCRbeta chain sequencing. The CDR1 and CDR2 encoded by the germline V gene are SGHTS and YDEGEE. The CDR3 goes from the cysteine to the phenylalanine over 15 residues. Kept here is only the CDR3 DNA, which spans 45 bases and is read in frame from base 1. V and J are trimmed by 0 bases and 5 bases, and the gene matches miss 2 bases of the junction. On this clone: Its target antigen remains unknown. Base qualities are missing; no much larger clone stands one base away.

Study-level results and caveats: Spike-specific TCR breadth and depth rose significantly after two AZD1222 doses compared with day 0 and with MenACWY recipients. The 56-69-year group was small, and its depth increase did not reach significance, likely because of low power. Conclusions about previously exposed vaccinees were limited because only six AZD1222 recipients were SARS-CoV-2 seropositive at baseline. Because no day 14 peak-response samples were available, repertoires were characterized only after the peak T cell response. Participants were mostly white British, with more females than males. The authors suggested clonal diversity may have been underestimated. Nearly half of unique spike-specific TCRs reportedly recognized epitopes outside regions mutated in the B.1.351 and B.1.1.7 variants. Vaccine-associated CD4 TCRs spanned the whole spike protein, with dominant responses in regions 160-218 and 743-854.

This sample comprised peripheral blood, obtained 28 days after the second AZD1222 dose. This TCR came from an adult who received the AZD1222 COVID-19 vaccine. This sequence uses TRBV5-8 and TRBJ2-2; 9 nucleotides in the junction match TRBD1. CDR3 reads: CASSLGDRATGELFF. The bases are TGTGCCAGCAGCTTGGGGGACAGGGCGACCGGGGAGCTGTTTTTT.